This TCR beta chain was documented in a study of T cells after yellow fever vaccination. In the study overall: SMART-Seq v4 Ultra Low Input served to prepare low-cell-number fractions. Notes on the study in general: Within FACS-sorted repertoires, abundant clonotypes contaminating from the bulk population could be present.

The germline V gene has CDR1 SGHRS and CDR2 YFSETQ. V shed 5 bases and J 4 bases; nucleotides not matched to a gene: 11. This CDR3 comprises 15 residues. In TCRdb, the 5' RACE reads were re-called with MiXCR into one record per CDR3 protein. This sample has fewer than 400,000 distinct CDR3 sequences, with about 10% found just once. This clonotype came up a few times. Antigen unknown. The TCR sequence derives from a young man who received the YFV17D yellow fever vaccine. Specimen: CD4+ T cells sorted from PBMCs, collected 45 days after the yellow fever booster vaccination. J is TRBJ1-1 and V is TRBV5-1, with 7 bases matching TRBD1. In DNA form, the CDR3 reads TGCGCCAGCAGTTTCCGGCCGACAGGGCCCACTGAAGCTTTCTTT. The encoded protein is CASSFRPTGPTEAFF.